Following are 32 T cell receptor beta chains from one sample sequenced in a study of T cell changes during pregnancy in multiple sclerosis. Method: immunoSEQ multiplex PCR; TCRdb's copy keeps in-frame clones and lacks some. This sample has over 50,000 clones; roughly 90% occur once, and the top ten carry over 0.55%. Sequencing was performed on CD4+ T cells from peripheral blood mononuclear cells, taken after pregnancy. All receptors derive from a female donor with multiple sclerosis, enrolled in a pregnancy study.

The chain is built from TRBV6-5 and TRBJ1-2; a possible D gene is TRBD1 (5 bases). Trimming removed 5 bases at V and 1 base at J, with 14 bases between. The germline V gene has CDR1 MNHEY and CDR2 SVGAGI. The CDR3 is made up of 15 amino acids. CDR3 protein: CASSRRGGFNYGYTF. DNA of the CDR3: TGTGCCAGCAGTCGCCGGGGGGGTTTTAACTATGGCTACACCTTC.

CDR3 in DNA: TGTGCCAGCAGTCTCTCTAGTACGTACGAGCAGTACTTC. Its protein product is CASSLSSTYEQYF. V and J are TRBV7-9 and TRBJ2-7; D unclear. Trimming removed 6 bases from V and 4 bases from J, with 13 bases in between. Germline assignment: CDR1 SEHNR and CDR2 FQNEAQ (reference sequence). The CDR3 runs to 13 residues.

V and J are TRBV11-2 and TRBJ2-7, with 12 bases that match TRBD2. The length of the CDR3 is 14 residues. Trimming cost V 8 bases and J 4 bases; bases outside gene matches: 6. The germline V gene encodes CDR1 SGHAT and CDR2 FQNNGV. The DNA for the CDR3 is TGTGCCAGCCGGCGTCTAGCGGGAGGGTACGAGCAGTACTTC. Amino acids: CASRRLAGGYEQYF.

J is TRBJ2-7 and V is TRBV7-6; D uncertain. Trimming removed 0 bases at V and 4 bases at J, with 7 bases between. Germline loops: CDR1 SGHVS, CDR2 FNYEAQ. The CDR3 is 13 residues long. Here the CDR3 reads CASSLAAEYEQYF. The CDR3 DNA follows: TGTGCCAGCAGCTTAGCTGCAGAATACGAGCAGTACTTC.

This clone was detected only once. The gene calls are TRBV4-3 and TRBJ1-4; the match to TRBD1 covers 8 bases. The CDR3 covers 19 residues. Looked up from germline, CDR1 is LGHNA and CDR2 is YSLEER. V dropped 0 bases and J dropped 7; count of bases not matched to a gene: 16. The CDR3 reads CASSQDFSAGGPRAEKLFF. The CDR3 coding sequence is TGCGCCAGCAGCCAAGATTTTTCGGCAGGGGGCCCGAGGGCTGAAAAACTGTTTTTT.

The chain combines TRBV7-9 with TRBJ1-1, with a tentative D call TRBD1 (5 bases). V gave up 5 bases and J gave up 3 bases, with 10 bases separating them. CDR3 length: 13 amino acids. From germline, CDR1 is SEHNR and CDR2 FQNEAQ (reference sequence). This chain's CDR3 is CASSRTLDTEAFF. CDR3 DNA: TGTGCCAGCAGCAGGACACTCGACACTGAAGCTTTCTTT.

This CDR3 reads CASSSPTGKPGANVLTF. CDR3 in DNA: TGCGCCAGCAGCTCCCCAACAGGGAAGCCTGGGGCCAACGTCCTGACTTTC. The chain uses TRBV5-1 and TRBJ2-6; D is possibly TRBD1 (6 bases). Germline CDR1 reads SGHRS; CDR2 reads YFSETQ. The CDR3 sequence is 17 residues long. Trimming took off 3 bases at V and 2 bases at J, with 15 bases between the two ends.

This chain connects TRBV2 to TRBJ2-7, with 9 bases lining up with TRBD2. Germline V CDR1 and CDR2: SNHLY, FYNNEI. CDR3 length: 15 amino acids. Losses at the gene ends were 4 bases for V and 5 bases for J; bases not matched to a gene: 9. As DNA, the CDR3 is TGTGCCAGCAGTGGTAGCGGGAGAAACGTCCACGAGCAGTACTTC. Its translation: CASSGSGRNVHEQYF.

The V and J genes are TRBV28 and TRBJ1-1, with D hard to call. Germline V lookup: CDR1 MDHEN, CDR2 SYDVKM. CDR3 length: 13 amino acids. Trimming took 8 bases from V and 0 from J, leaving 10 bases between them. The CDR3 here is CASSRTMNTEAFF. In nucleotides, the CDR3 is TGTGCCAGCTCCAGAACAATGAACACTGAAGCTTTCTTT. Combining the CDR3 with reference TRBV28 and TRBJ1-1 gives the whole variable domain DVKVTQSSRYLVKRTGEKVFLECVQDMDHENMFWYRQDPGLGLRLIYFSYDVKMKEKGDIPEGYSVSREKKERFSLILESASTNQTSMYLCASSRTMNTEAFFGQGTRLTVV.

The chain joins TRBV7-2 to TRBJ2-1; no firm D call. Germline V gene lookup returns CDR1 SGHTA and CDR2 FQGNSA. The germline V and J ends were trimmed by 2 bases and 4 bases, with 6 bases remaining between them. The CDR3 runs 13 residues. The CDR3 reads CASSLPIYNEQFF. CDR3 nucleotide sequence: TGTGCCAGCAGCTTACCCATTTACAATGAGCAGTTCTTC.

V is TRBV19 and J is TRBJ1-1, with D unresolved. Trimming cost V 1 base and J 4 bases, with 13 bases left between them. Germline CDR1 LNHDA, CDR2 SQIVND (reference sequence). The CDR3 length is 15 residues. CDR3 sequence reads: CASSIARGLGTEAFF. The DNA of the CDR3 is TGTGCCAGTAGTATAGCGCGCGGGCTTGGCACTGAAGCTTTCTTT.

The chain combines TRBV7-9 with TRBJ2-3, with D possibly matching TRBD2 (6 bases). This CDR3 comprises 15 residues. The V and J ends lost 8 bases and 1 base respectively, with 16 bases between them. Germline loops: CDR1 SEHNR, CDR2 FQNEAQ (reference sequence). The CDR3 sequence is CASSHRTGGTDTQYF. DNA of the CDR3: TGTGCCAGCTCCCATCGTACGGGAGGCACAGATACGCAGTATTTT.

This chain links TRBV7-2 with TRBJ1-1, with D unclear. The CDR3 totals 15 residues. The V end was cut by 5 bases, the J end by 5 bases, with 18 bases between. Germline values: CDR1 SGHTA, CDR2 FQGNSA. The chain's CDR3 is CASSPSRGSRTEAFF. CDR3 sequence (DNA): TGTGCCAGCAGCCCCTCGCGGGGTAGTCGAACTGAAGCTTTCTTT.

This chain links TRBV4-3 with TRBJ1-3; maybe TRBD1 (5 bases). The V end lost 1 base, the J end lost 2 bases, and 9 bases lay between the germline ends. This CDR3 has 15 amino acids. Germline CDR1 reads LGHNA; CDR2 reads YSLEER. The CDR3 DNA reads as TGCGCCAGCAGCCAAGCGGGGGGGGCTGGAAACACCATATATTTT. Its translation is CASSQAGGAGNTIYF.

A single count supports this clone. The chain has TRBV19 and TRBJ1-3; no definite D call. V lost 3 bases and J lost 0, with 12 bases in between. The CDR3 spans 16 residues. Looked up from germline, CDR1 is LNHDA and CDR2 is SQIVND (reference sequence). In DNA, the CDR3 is TGTGCCAGTAGTATGTACTTACAGAGCTCTGGAAACACCATATATTTT. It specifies CASSMYLQSSGNTIYF.

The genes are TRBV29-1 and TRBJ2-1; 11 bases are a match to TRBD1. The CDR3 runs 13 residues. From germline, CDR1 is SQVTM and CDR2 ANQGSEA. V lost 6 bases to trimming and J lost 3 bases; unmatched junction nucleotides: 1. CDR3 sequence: CSVGTGGYNEQFF. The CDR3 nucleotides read TGCAGCGTCGGGACAGGGGGCTACAATGAGCAGTTCTTC.

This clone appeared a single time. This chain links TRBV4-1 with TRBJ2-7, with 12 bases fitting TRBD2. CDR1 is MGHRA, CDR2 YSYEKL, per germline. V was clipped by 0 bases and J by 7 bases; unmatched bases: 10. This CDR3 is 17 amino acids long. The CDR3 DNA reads TGCGCCAGCAGCCAAGATGTTCTAGCGGGAGGGATGAGGGAGCAGTACTTC. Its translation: CASSQDVLAGGMREQYF.

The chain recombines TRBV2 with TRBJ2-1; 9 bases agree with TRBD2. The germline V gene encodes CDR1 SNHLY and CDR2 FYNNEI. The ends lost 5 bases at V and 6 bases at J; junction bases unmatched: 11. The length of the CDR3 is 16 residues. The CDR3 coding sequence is TGTGCCAGCAGTCCGATCCTTAGCGGGAGTGGCAATGAGCAGTTCTTC. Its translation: CASSPILSGSGNEQFF.

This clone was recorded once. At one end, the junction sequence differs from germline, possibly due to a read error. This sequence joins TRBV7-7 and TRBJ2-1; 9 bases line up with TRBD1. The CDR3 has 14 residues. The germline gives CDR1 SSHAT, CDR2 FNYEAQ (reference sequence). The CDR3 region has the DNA TGTGCTAGCAGCCCCGGGACAGGGAACAATGAGCAGTTCTTC. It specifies CASSPGTGNNEQFF.

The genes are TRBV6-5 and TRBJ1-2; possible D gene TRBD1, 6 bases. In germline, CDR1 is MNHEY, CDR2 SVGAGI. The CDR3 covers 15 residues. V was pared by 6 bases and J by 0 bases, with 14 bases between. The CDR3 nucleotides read TGTGCCAGCAGCTTCACAGGGAACGCTAACTATGGCTACACCTTC. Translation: CASSFTGNANYGYTF.

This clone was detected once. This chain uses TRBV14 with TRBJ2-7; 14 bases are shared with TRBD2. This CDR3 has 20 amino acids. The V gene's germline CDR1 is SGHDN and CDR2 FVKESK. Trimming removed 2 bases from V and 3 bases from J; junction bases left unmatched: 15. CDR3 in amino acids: CASSQTLGTSGRKRSYEQYF. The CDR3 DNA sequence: TGTGCCAGCAGCCAAACATTAGGGACTAGCGGGAGAAAAAGAAGCTACGAGCAGTACTTC.

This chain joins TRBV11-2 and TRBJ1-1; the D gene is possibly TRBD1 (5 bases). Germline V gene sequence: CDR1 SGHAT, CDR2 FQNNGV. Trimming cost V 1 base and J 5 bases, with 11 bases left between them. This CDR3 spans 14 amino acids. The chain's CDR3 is CASSLARGGTEAFF. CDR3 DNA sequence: TGTGCCAGCAGCTTAGCGAGGGGAGGGACTGAAGCTTTCTTT. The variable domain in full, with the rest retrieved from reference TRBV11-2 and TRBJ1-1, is EAGVAQSPRYKIIEKRQSVAFWCNPISGHATLYWYQQILGQGPKLLIQFQNNGVVDDSQLPKDRFSAERLKGVDSTLKIQPAKLEDSAVYLCASSLARGGTEAFFGQGTRLTVV.

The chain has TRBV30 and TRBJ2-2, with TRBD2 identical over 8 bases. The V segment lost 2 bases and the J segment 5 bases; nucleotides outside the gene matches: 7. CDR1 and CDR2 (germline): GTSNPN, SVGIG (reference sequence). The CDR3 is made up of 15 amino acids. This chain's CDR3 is CAWSSMGLGTGELFF. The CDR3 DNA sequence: TGTGCCTGGAGTAGTATGGGACTAGGGACCGGGGAGCTGTTTTTT.

For the CDR3, the DNA is TGTGCTAGTGGTCCCGGACAGGTCTCTGGAAACACCATATATTTT. This codes for CASGPGQVSGNTIYF. The gene calls are TRBV12-5 and TRBJ1-3; TRBD1 matches at 7 bases. V shed 5 bases, J shed 0 bases, and the junction held 4 bases outside the gene matches. Germline CDR1 is LGHNT and CDR2 is FRNRAP. CDR3 length: 15 amino acids.

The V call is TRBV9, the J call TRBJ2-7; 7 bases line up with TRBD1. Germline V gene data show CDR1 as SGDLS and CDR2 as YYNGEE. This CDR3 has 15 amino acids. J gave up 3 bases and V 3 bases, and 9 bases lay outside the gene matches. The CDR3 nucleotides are TGTGCCAGCAGCGCCTCGACAGGGTTCGGCTACGAGCAGTACTTC. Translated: CASSASTGFGYEQYF.

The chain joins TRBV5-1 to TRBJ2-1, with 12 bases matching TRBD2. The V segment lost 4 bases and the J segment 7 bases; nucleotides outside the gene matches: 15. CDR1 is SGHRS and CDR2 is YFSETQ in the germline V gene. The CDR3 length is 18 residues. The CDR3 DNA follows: TGCGCCAGCAGCGTAACCCGAACGGGACTAGCGGGTACTAATGAGCAGTTCTTC. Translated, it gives CASSVTRTGLAGTNEQFF.

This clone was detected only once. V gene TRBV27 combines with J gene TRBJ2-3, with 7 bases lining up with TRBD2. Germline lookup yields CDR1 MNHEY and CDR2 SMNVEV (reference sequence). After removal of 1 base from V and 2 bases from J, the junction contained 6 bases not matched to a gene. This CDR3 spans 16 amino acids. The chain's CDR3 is CASSLWRGLFTDTQYF. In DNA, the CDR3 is TGTGCCAGCAGTTTATGGAGGGGACTATTCACAGATACGCAGTATTTT.

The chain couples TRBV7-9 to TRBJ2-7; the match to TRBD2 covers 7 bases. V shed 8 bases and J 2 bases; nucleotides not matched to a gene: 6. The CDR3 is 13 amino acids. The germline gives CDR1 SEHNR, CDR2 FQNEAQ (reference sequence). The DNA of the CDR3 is TGTGCCAGCTCGTCCGCGGGGGCCTACGAGCAGTACTTC. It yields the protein CASSSAGAYEQYF.

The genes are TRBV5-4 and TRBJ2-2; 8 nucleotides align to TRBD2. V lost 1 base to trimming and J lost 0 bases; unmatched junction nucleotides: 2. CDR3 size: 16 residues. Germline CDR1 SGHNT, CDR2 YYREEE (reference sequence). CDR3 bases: TGTGCCAGCAGCTTGCGGGGGGGGTCGAACACCGGGGAGCTGTTTTTT. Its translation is CASSLRGGSNTGELFF.

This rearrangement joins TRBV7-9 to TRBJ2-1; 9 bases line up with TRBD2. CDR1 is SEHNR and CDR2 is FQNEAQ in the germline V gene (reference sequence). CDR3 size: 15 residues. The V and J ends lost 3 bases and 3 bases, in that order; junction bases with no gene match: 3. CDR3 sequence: CASSFRLAVYNEQFF. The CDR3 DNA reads TGTGCCAGCAGCTTCCGACTAGCGGTCTACAATGAGCAGTTCTTC. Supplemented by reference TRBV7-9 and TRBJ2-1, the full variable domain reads DTGVSQNPRHKITKRGQNVTFRCDPISEHNRLYWYRQTLGQGPEFLTYFQNEAQLEKSRLLSDRFSAERPKGSFSTLEIQRTEQGDSAMYLCASSFRLAVYNEQFFGPGTRLTVL.

CDR3 amino acids: CASSLRVAGGPDEQYF. The CDR3 nucleotides read TGTGCCAGCAGTTTACGGGTAGCGGGAGGGCCGGACGAGCAGTACTTC. This chain links TRBV28 with TRBJ2-7; 11 bases align to TRBD2. Germline-derived CDR1 and CDR2 are MDHEN and SYDVKM. The trim removed 2 bases at V and 5 bases at J, leaving 8 bases unmatched. The CDR3 contains 16 residues. Full variable domain (missing parts from reference TRBV28 and TRBJ2-7): DVKVTQSSRYLVKRTGEKVFLECVQDMDHENMFWYRQDPGLGLRLIYFSYDVKMKEKGDIPEGYSVSREKKERFSLILESASTNQTSMYLCASSLRVAGGPDEQYFGPGTRLTVT.

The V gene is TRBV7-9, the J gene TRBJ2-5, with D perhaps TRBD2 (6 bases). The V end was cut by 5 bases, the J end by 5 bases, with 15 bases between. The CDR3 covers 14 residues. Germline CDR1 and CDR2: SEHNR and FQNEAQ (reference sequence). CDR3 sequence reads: CASSRELRRETQYF. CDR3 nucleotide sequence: TGTGCCAGCAGCCGGGAGCTGCGGCGGGAGACCCAGTACTTC.